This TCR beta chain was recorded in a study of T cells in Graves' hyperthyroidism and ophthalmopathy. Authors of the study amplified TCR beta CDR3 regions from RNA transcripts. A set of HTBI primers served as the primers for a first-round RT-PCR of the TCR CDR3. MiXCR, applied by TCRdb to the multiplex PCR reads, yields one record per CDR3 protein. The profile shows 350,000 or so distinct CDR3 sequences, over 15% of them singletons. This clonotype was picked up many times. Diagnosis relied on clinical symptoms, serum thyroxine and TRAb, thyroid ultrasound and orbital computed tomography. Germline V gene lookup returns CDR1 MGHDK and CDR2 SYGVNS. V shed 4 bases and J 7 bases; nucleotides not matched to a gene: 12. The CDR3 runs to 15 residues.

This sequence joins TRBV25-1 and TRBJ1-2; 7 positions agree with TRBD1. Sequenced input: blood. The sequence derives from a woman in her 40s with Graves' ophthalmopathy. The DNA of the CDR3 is TGTGCCAGCAGTGCCGGGACAGCCCCCACCGGTGGCTACACCTTC. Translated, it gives CASSAGTAPTGGYTF.